Included here is one T cell receptor beta chain sequence, with context. What it recognizes is unknown. The record originates from a study of T cell repertoires in cytomegalovirus infection. On the study more broadly: Indications came from public TCR beta signatures; they pointed to CMV infection and to a matching HLA type. Study results and limitations: HLA-C-restricted CMV-specific TCR beta clonotypes prevailed in the ex vivo response. Cumulated frequencies of public TCR beta families served to identify carriers of CMV plus the relevant HLA.

A single record per CDR3 protein comes from TCRdb applying MiXCR to the reads. There are about 740,000 distinct CDR3 sequences in the sample; around a third occur only once, and 18% lies in the top ten. V was clipped by 4 bases and J by 3 bases, with 19 bases between them. The germline V gene has CDR1 SGHVS and CDR2 FNYEAQ. The CDR3 has 17 residues. This specimen consisted of cultured PBMCs, obtained from culture after CMV antigen stimulation. The TCR was taken from a human donor in good health (CMV status not recorded). Some clones in this sample may be carry-over from other donors' samples. The rearrangement joins TRBV7-6 to TRBJ1-3; the D gene is possibly TRBD1 (5 bases). CDR3 sequence: CASSSQDSPTGGNTIYF. As DNA, the CDR3 is TGTGCCAGCAGCTCACAAGACAGTCCTACAGGTGGAAACACCATATATTTT. The full variable domain, with the rest looked up from reference TRBV7-6 and TRBJ1-3, is GAGVSQSPRYKVTKRGQDVALRCDPISGHVSLYWYRQALGQGPEFLTYFNYEAQQDKSGLPNDRFSAERPEGSISTLTIQRTEQRDSAMYRCASSSQDSPTGGNTIYFGEGSWLTVV.